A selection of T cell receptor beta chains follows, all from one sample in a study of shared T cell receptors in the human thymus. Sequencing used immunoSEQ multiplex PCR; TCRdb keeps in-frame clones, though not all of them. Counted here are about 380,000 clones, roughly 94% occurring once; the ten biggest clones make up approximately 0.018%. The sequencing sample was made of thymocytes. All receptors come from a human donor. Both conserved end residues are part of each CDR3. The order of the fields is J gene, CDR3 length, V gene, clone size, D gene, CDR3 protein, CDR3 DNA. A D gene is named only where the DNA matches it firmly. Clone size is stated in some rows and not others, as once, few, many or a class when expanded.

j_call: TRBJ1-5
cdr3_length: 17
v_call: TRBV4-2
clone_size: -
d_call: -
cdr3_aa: CASSQGQQFYSNQPQHF
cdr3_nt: TGTGCCAGCAGCCAAGGTCAACAGTTCTATAGCAATCAGCCCCAGCATTTT

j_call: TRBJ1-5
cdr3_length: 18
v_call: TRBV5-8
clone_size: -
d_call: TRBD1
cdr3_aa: CASSPGTGKSGLRQPQHF
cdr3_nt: TGTGCCAGCAGCCCCGGGACAGGGAAAAGTGGTTTGAGACAGCCCCAGCATTTT

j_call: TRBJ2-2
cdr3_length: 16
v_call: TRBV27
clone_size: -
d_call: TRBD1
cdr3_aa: CASSSDRGVDTGELFF
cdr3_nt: TGTGCCAGCAGTTCGGACAGGGGGGTGGACACCGGGGAGCTGTTTTTT

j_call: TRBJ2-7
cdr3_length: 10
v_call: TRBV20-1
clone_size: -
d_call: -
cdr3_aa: CSAHPYEQYF
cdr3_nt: TGCAGTGCGCACCCATACGAGCAGTACTTC

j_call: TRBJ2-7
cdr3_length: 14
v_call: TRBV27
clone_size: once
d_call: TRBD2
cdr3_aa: CASSPGTSRGEQYF
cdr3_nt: TGTGCCAGCAGTCCAGGGACTTCGCGGGGGGAGCAGTACTTC

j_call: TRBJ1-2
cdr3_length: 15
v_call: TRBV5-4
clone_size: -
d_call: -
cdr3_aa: CASSSPILPNYGYTF
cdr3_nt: TGTGCCAGCAGCTCGCCAATACTACCTAACTATGGCTACACCTTC

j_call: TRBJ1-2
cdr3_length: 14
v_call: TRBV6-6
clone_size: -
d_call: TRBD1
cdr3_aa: CASSQGGGRYGYTF
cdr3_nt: TGTGCCAGCAGCCAAGGAGGGGGCCGCTATGGCTACACCTTC

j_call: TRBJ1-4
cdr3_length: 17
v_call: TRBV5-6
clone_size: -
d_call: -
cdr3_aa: CASSLGLTRTRNEKLFF
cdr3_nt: TGTGCCAGCAGCTTGGGGCTCACTCGGACGCGTAATGAAAAACTGTTTTTT

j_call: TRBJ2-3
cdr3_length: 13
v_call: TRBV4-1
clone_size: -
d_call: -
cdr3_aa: CASSRRVEDTQYF
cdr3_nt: TGCGCCAGCAGCCGCAGGGTGGAGGATACGCAGTATTTT

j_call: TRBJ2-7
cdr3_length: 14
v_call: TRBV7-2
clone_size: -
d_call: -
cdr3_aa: CASSFRTASYEQYF
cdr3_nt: TGTGCCAGCAGCTTCCGGACAGCTAGCTACGAGCAGTACTTC

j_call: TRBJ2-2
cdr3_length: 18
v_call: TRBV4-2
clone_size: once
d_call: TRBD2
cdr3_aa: CASSPFLWREGRGGELFF
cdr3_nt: TGTGCCAGCAGCCCTTTTCTCTGGCGGGAGGGCCGGGGCGGGGAGCTGTTTTTT

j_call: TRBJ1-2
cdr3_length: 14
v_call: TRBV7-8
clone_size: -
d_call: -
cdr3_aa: CASRQQGSNYGYTF
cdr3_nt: TGTGCCAGCAGACAACAGGGATCTAACTATGGCTACACCTTC

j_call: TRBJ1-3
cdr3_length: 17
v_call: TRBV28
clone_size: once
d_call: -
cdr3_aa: CASSFGWGDLAQGTIYF
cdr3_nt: TGTGCCAGCAGTTTTGGATGGGGGGACCTAGCCCAGGGCACCATATATTTT

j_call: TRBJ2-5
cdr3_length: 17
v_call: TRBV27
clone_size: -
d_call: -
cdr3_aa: CASSLVGQGSPWETQYF
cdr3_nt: TGTGCCAGCAGTTTAGTGGGGCAGGGCAGCCCTTGGGAGACCCAGTACTTC